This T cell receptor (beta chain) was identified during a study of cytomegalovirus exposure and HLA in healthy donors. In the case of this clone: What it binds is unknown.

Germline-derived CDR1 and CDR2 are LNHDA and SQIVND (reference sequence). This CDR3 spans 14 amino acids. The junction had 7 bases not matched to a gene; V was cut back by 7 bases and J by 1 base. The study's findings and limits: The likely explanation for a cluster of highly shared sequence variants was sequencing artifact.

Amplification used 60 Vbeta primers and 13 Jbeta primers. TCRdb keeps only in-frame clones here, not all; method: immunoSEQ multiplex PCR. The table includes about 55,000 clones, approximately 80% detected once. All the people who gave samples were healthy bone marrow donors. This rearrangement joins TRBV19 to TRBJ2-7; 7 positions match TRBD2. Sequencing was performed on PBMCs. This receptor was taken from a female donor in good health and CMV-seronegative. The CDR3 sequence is CASKLAFTSYEQYF. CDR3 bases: TGTGCCAGTAAACTAGCGTTCACGTCCTACGAGCAGTACTTC.